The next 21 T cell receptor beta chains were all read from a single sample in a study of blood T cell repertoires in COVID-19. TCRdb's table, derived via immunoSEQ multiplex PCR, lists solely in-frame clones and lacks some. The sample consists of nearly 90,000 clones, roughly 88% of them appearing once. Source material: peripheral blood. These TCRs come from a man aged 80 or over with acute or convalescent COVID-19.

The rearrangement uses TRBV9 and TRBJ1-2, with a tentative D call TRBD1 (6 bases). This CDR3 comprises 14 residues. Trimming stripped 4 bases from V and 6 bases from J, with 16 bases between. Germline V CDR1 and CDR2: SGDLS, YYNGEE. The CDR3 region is CASSPVGGAHGYTF. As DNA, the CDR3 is TGTGCCAGCAGCCCGGTCGGGGGGGCGCATGGCTACACCTTC.

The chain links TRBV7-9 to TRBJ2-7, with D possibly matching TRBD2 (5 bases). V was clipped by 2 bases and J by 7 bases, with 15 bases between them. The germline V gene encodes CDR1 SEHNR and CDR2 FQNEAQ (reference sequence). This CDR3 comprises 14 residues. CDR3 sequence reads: CASSLSAVTGEQYF. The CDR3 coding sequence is TGTGCCAGCAGCTTATCAGCCGTAACGGGGGAGCAGTACTTC.

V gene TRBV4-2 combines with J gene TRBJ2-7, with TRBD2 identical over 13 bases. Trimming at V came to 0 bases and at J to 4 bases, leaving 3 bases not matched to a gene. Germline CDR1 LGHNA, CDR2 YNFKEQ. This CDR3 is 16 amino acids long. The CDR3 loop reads CASSQEWTSGRYEQYF. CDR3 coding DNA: TGTGCCAGCAGCCAAGAGTGGACTAGCGGGAGATACGAGCAGTACTTC.

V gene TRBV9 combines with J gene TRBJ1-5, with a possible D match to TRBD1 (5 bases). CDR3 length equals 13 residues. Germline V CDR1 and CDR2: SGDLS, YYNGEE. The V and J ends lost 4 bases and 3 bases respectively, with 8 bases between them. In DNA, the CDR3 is TGTGCCAGCAGCCGGGACTACAATCAGCCCCAGCATTTT. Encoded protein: CASSRDYNQPQHF.

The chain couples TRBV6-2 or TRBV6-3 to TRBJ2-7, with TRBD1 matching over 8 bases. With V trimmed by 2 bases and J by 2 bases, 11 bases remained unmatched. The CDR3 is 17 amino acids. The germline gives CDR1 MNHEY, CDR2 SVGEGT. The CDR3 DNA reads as TGTGCCAGCAGTTACCCACGTAACGGGACAGGAACCTACGAGCAGTACTTC. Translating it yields CASSYPRNGTGTYEQYF.

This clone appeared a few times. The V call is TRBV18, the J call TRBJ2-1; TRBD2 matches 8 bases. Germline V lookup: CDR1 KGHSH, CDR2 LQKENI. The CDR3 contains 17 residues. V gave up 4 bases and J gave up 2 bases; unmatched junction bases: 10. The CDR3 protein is CASSQFSSGLTYNEQFF. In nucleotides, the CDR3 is TGTGCCAGCTCACAATTCTCTAGCGGGCTCACCTACAATGAGCAGTTCTTC.

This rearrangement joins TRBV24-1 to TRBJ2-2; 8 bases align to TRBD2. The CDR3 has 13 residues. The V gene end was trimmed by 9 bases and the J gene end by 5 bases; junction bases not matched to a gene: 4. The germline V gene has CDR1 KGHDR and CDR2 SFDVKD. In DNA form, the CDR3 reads TGTGCCACCGCGGGAGGAATTACCGGGGAGCTGTTTTTT. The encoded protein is CATAGGITGELFF.

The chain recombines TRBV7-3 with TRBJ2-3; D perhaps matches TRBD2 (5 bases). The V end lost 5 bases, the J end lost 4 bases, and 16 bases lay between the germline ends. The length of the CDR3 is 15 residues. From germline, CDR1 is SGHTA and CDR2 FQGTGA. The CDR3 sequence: CASSPDFTGADTQYF. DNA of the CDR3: TGTGCCAGCAGCCCGGACTTCACGGGCGCAGATACGCAGTATTTT.

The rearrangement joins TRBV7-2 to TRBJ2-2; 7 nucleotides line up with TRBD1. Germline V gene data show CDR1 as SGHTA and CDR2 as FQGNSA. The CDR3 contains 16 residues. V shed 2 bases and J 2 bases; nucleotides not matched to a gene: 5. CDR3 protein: CASSLRGQRNTGELFF. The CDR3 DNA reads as TGTGCCAGCAGCTTACGGGGACAGCGAAACACCGGGGAGCTGTTTTTT.

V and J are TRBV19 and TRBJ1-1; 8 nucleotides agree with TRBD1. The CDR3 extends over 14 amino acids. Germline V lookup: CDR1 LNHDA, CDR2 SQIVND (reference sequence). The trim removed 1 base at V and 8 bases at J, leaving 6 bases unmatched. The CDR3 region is CASSIGDRYLEAFF. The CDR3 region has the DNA TGTGCCAGTAGTATAGGGGACAGGTATCTGGAAGCTTTCTTT.

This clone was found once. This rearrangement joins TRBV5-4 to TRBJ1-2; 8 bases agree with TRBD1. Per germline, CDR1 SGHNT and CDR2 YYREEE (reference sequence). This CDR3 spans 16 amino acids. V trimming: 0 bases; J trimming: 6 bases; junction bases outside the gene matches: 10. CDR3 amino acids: CASSLEFGQGANGYTF. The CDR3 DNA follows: TGTGCCAGCAGCTTGGAGTTCGGGCAGGGGGCGAATGGCTACACCTTC.

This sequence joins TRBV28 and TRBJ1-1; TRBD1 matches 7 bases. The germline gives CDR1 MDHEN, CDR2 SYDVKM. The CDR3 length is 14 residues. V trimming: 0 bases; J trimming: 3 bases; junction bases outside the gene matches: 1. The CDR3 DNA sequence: TGTGCCAGCAGTTTATGGACAGGGTACACTGAAGCTTTCTTT. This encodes CASSLWTGYTEAFF.

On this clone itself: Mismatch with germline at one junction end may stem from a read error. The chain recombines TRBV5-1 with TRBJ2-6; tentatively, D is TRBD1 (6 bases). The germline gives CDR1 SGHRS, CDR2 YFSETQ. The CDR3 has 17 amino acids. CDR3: CASSLGDTTSWANVLTF. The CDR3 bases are TGCGCCAGCAGCTTGGGGGACACAACCTCTTGGGCCAACGTCCTGACTTTC.

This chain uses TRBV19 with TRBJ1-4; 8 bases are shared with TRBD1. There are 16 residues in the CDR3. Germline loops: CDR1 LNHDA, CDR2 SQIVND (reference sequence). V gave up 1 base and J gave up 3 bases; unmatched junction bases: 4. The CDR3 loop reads CASSIGPDRANEKLFF. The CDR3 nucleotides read TGTGCCAGTAGTATAGGCCCGGACAGGGCTAATGAAAAACTGTTTTTT.

The CDR3 loop is CSVEVLSEAFF. In nucleotides, the CDR3 is TGCAGCGTTGAAGTCTTGAGTGAAGCTTTCTTT. The J gene is TRBJ1-1, the V gene TRBV29-1; unclear D gene. Germline CDR1 reads SQVTM; CDR2 reads ANQGSEA. The CDR3 loop spans 11 amino acids. V lost 1 base to trimming and J lost 7 bases, with 7 bases between them.

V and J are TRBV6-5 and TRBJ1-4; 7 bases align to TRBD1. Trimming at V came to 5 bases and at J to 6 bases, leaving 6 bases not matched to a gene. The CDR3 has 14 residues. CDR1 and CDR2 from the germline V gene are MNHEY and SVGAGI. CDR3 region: CASSMTGYDEKLFF. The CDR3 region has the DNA TGTGCCAGCAGTATGACAGGGTATGATGAAAAACTGTTTTTT.

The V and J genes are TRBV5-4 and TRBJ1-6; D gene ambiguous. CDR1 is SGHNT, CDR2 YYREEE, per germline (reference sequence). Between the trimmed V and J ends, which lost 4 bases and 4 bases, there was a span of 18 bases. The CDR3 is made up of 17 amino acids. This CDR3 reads CASSPGQTRAYNSPLHF. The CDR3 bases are TGTGCCAGCAGCCCCGGTCAGACGAGGGCATATAATTCACCCCTCCACTTT.

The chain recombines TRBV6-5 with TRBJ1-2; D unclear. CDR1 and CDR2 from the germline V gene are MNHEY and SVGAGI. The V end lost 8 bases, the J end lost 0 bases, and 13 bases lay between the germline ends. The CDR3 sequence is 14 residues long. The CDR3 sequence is CASRKGTANYGYTF. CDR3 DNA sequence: TGTGCCAGCCGAAAAGGTACAGCTAACTATGGCTACACCTTC.

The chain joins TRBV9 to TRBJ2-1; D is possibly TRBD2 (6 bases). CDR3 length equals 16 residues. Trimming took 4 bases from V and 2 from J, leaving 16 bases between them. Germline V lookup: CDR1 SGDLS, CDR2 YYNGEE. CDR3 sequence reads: CASSSQTGTAYNEQFF. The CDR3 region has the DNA TGTGCCAGCAGCTCCCAGACGGGGACTGCCTACAATGAGCAGTTCTTC.

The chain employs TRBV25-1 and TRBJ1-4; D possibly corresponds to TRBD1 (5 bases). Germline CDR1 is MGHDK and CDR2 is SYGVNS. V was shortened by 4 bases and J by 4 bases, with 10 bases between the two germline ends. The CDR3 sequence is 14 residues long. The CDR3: CASSAGFGNEKLFF. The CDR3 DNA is TGTGCCAGCAGTGCAGGGTTTGGTAATGAAAAACTGTTTTTT.

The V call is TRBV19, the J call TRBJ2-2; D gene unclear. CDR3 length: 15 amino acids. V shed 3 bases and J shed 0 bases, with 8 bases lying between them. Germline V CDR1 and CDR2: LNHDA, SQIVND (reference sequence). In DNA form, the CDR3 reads TGTGCCAGTAGTATTAAGCTTGCGAACACCGGGGAGCTGTTTTTT. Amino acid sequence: CASSIKLANTGELFF.